This record covers a single T cell receptor beta chain. Its specificity is unknown. The assay was immunoSEQ multiplex PCR, and TCRdb's table has in-frame clones only and misses some. The repertoire holds around 99,000 clones, with 70% to 90% as singletons. This sample is drawn from a study of T cell responses to AZD1222 COVID-19 vaccine. At the level of the study: The study pooled second doses at about 4 or about 12 weeks.

V trimming: 3 bases; J trimming: 0 bases; junction bases outside the gene matches: 5. Looked up from germline, CDR1 is LGHNA and CDR2 is YNFKEQ. This CDR3 contains 16 residues. Overall study findings and caveats: With dominance at 160-218 and 743-854, vaccine-associated CD4 TCRs spanned spike.

The receptor comes from an adult in good health. This sequence joins TRBV4-2 and TRBJ2-4; 7 nucleotides line up with TRBD2. Sequencing used peripheral blood, obtained on day 0 of AZD1222 vaccination. CDR3 sequence: CASSQGGGKAKNIQYF. Here the CDR3 DNA reads TGTGCCAGCAGCCAGGGGGGGGGAAAAGCCAAAAACATTCAGTACTTC.